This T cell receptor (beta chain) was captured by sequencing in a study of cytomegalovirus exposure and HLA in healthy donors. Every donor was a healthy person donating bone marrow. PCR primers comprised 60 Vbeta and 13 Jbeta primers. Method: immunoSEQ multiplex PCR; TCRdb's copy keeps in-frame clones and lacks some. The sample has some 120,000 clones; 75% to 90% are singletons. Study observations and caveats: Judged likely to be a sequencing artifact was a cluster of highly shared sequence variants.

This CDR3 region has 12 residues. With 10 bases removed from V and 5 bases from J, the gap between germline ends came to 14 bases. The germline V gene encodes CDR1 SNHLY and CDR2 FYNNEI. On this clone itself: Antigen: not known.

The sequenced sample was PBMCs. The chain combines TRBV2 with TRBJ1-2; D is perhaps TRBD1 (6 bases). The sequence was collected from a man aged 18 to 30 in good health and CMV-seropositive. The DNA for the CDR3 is TGTGCCACCACTACAGGGACGTATGGCTACACCTTC. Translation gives CATTTGTYGYTF.